The 19 T cell receptor beta chains below all came from one sample that was sequenced in a study of neurological immune-mediated disorders. MiXCR was run by TCRdb on the 5' RACE reads, yielding one entry per CDR3 protein. The sample yields roughly 57,000 distinct CDR3 sequences, roughly 8% seen once. Time point given: longitudinal time-point 3. Sequenced material: PBMCs. Every receptor here comes from a woman in her forties in good health.

This clonotype turned up a few times. The chain employs TRBV2 and TRBJ1-4; TRBD1 aligns across 7 bases. The V gene's germline CDR1 is SNHLY and CDR2 FYNNEI. V lost 6 bases, J lost 8 bases, and 6 bases stayed unmatched. This CDR3 comprises 13 residues. The CDR3 DNA reads TGTGCCAGCAGCCTCAGGGGGGCAGAAAAACTGTTTTTT. It encodes CASSLRGAEKLFF.

As to this clonotype: It may be a read error: a sequence one base away is much more abundant. The chain combines TRBV20-1 with TRBJ2-1; D remains unclear. The CDR3 loop spans 14 amino acids. The germline V and J ends were trimmed by 0 bases and 7 bases, with 13 bases remaining between them. In germline, CDR1 is DFQATT, CDR2 SNEGSKA (reference sequence). Written as DNA, the CDR3 is TGCAGTGCTAGAGAGCAGGCCCGTGAGAATGAGCAGTTCTTC. This translates into CSAREQARENEQFF.

This clonotype was observed at least ten times. This chain joins TRBV7-2 and TRBJ2-7; D gene uncertain. Deletions cut 3 bases from V and 6 bases from J, with 12 bases between. Germline V lookup: CDR1 SGHTA, CDR2 FQGNSA. The CDR3 is made up of 13 amino acids. CDR3 nucleotides: TGTGCCAGCAGCTTCGGACCGACTTTCGAGCAGTACTTC. Amino acid sequence: CASSFGPTFEQYF.

This clonotype was recorded at least ten times. The V gene is TRBV6-1, the J gene TRBJ2-7, with D hard to call. Germline V CDR1 and CDR2: MNHNS, SASEGT. V was clipped by 6 bases and J by 4 bases, with 13 bases between them. The CDR3 consists of 13 residues. The DNA of the CDR3 is TGTGCCAGCAGACCTAAATACCAGTACGAGCAGTACTTC. As protein: CASRPKYQYEQYF.

The rearrangement uses TRBV24-1 and TRBJ2-1; TRBD1 matches 7 bases. This CDR3 has 17 residues. Germline V gene sequence: CDR1 KGHDR, CDR2 SFDVKD. The J segment lost 2 bases and the V segment lost 4 bases, leaving 10 bases of the junction unmatched. CDR3 amino acids: CATSDPTGDRAYNEQFF. CDR3 coding DNA: TGTGCCACCAGTGACCCCACCGGAGACAGGGCCTACAATGAGCAGTTCTTC.

Many counts were recorded for this clonotype. The rearrangement joins TRBV7-9 to TRBJ1-1; maybe TRBD1 (5 bases). In germline, CDR1 is SEHNR, CDR2 FQNEAQ (reference sequence). V was cut by 5 bases and J by 4 bases, with 23 bases left in between. The CDR3 spans 17 residues. In nucleotides, the CDR3 is TGTGCCAGCAGCCCTGGGGCGGGGGGTTACATGGGCACTGAAGCTTTCTTT. Protein: CASSPGAGGYMGTEAFF.

In its sample, this clonotype was seen many times. This sequence joins TRBV20-1 and TRBJ2-1; no clear D. Trimming took off 3 bases at V and 2 bases at J, with 8 bases between the two ends. CDR3 length: 13 amino acids. From germline, CDR1 is DFQATT and CDR2 SNEGSKA (reference sequence). CDR3: CSASVKTYNEQFF. The DNA of the CDR3 is TGCAGTGCTAGCGTGAAAACCTACAATGAGCAGTTCTTC.

This clonotype occurred many times. The CDR3 is CASRPKRGGDSPLHF. Here the CDR3 DNA reads TGTGCCAGCAGACCCAAACGGGGCGGTGATTCACCCCTCCACTTT. This rearrangement joins TRBV5-5 to TRBJ1-6; D is perhaps TRBD1 (5 bases). This CDR3 has 15 amino acids. Trimming stripped 5 bases from V and 8 bases from J, with 17 bases between. Germline-derived CDR1 and CDR2 are SGHKS and YYEKEE (reference sequence).

This clonotype has just a few counts. In DNA form, the CDR3 reads TGCAGCGTTGAAGGTGGGACAGATACGCAGTATTTT. It specifies CSVEGGTDTQYF. The V gene is TRBV29-1, the J gene TRBJ2-3; no clear D. The V gene's germline CDR1 is SQVTM and CDR2 ANQGSEA. V gave up 1 base and J gave up 3 bases, with 5 bases separating them. The CDR3 has 12 amino acids.

This clonotype was detected ten times or more. A read error may account for a junction end that differs from germline. The genes are TRBV20-1 and TRBJ1-2; 9 bases match TRBD1. The CDR3 is 17 residues long. CDR1 and CDR2 (germline): DFQATT, SNEGSKA (reference sequence). The chain's CDR3 is CSARDPGTGTAKYGYTF. In DNA form, the CDR3 reads TGCAGTGCTAGAGACCCTGGGACAGGGACGGCTAAGTATGGCTACACCTTC.

The table lists this clonotype with many counts. V gene TRBV7-8 combines with J gene TRBJ2-1; weak D call: TRBD1 (5 bases). Trimming removed 6 bases at V and 1 base at J, with 13 bases between. This CDR3 comprises 15 residues. Germline CDR1 is SGHVS and CDR2 is FQNEAQ. In DNA form, the CDR3 reads TGTGCCAGCAGAAATAGACAGAAATCCTACAATGAGCAGTTCTTC. Translation: CASRNRQKSYNEQFF.

The chain links TRBV27 to TRBJ1-4, with a weak D call TRBD1 (6 bases). V lost 9 bases and J 5 bases, leaving 16 bases between the germline ends. Germline CDR1 reads MNHEY; CDR2 reads SMNVEV (reference sequence). The CDR3 runs 14 residues. The CDR3 sequence is CARSRDTLNEKLFF. CDR3 nucleotides: TGTGCCAGAAGTCGGGACACATTAAATGAAAAACTGTTTTTT.

This clonotype was seen ten or more times. The rearrangement links TRBV20-1 to TRBJ1-5, with TRBD1 matching 7 bases. The CDR3 runs to 15 residues. V trimming: 2 bases; J trimming: 11 bases; junction bases outside the gene matches: 15. Looked up from germline, CDR1 is DFQATT and CDR2 is SNEGSKA (reference sequence). Here the CDR3 reads CSARRGGGGAPSQHF. CDR3 nucleotide sequence: TGCAGTGCTAGAAGAGGGGGCGGGGGGGCCCCGTCCCAGCATTTT.

In the case of this clonotype: This may come from a read error, since a much larger clone is one base off. V and J are TRBV29-1 and TRBJ1-5; D may be TRBD1 (5 bases). Between the trimmed V and J ends, which lost 4 bases and 1 base, there was a span of 14 bases. Germline V gives CDR1 SQVTM, CDR2 ANQGSEA. This CDR3 is built from 15 residues. DNA of the CDR3: TGCAGCGTTGTGGCAGGAGGGGTAAGCAATCAGCCCCAGCATTTT. Its translation: CSVVAGGVSNQPQHF.

The table lists this clonotype with many counts. V usage is TRBV6-5 and J usage is TRBJ2-7; D is undetermined. Trimming stripped 0 bases from V and 1 base from J, with 13 bases between. From germline, CDR1 is MNHEY and CDR2 SVGAGI. CDR3 length: 16 amino acids. DNA for the CDR3: TGTGCCAGCAGTTACTCCCTGGGAAAGCCTTCCTACGAGCAGTACTTC. It codes for CASSYSLGKPSYEQYF.

This clonotype was detected ten times or more. The genes are TRBV3-1 and TRBJ1-1, with TRBD1 as a possible D gene (5 bases). Germline values: CDR1 LGHDT, CDR2 YNNKEL (reference sequence). V gave up 2 bases and J gave up 8 bases, with 15 bases separating them. This CDR3 spans 14 amino acids. CDR3 DNA sequence: TGTGCCAGCAGCCAACGAATCGGGACGACAGAAGCTTTCTTT. Protein product: CASSQRIGTTEAFF.

Many counts were recorded for this clonotype. This rearrangement joins TRBV5-5 to TRBJ1-6; D is undetermined. CDR3 length: 15 residues. Germline V lookup: CDR1 SGHKS, CDR2 YYEKEE (reference sequence). The V end was cut by 0 bases, the J end by 5 bases, with 9 bases between. CDR3 in amino acids: CASSLEAVHNSPLHF. The CDR3 DNA reads TGTGCCAGCAGCTTGGAGGCAGTTCATAATTCACCCCTCCACTTT. The whole variable domain, remainder taken from reference TRBV5-5 and TRBJ1-6, is DAGVTQSPTHLIKTRGQQVTLRCSPISGHKSVSWYQQVLGQGPQFIFQYYEKEERGRGNFPDRFSARQFPNYSSELNVNALLLGDSALYLCASSLEAVHNSPLHFGNGTRLTVT.

This clonotype was seen repeatedly, ten times or more. The chain uses TRBV24-1 and TRBJ1-1; D might be TRBD1 (6 bases). The CDR3 is 12 amino acids. V shed 3 bases and J shed 8 bases, with 9 bases lying between them. Germline loops: CDR1 KGHDR, CDR2 SFDVKD. The CDR3, as DNA: TGTGCCACCAGTGATACAGACAGGGAAGCTTTCTTT. Protein sequence: CATSDTDREAFF.

This clonotype was seen ten or more times. The chain couples TRBV7-2 to TRBJ2-5; D unresolved. V gave up 1 base and J gave up 4 bases, with 16 bases separating them. CDR3 length: 16 residues. CDR1 is SGHTA and CDR2 is FQGNSA in the germline V gene. The CDR3 nucleotides read TGTGCCAGCAGCTTAGAGTTGGTTTGGAACCTAGAGACCCAGTACTTC. Its protein product is CASSLELVWNLETQYF.